This record covers a single TCR beta chain. Its matching antigen is unknown. Naive CD8 cells lacked CD45RO and underwent positive selection for CCR7, leaving out terminally differentiated effector memory CD45RA+ cells. The data are from a study of shared clonotypes between healthy human individuals. Study results and limitations: Memory subsets had estimated richness that was generally smaller than that of naive subsets.

Assay used: immunoSEQ multiplex PCR; TCRdb lists only in-frame clones, some missing. The data show 660,000 or so clones, 95% to 97% seen once. Germline-derived CDR1 and CDR2 are LNHDA and SQIVND (reference sequence). This CDR3 has 15 residues. The chain employs TRBV19 and TRBJ2-3; perhaps TRBD2 as D (6 bases). The origin of this receptor is a woman in her thirties in good health. The sequenced material came from naive CD8+ T cells sorted from blood. CDR3 amino acids: CVPRVSGEGTDTQYF. CDR3 bases: TGTGTCCCGCGCGTGTCGGGGGAGGGCACAGATACGCAGTATTTT.